These T cell receptor beta chains were read from a single sample in a study of response to subunit inactivated influenza vaccine. TCRdb redid the calling of the RT-PCR reads with MiXCR, one entry per CDR3 protein. The sample lists some 150,000 distinct CDR3 sequences; approximately 12% were seen once. The sample was also linked to a second study, of T cells expressing NK-cell markers.

Sequencing used CD8+ T cells sorted from PBMCs, obtained roughly 12 days after vaccination. These receptors originate from a man in his fifties or sixties who received an inactivated influenza vaccine. The conserved cysteine and the conserved F or W are not part of the CDR3 here.

j_call | v_call | cdr3_aa
TRBJ2-1 | TRBV4-3 | ASSQVVSGDEQF
TRBJ2-4 | TRBV5-1 | ASSLGSGGKNIQY
TRBJ2-1 | TRBV24-1 | ATRADLGNEQF
TRBJ2-7 | TRBV10-1 | ASSEGPPNTFYEQY
TRBJ1-1 | TRBV7-2 | ASSLGHGRETEAF
TRBJ2-1 | TRBV2 | ASSVFPKITLYNEQF
TRBJ1-1 | TRBV6-2/TRBV6-3 | ASSLGSPEAF
TRBJ2-5 | TRBV7-9 | ASRPPSVQETQY
TRBJ2-1 | TRBV9 | ASSAAWGANEQF
TRBJ2-3 | TRBV4-2 | ASSTISGTGEADTQY
TRBJ2-5 | TRBV7-2 | ASSLAPAGGQETQY
TRBJ2-1 | TRBV15 | ATSREDYNEQF
TRBJ2-1 | TRBV27 | ASSPHRGPRDEQF
TRBJ2-7 | TRBV7-9 | ASSLAGYDEQY
TRBJ2-3 | TRBV12-3/TRBV12-4 | ASSFFPLAGGFDTQY
TRBJ2-5 | TRBV27 | ASSPWTGAETQY
TRBJ2-2 | TRBV6-2/TRBV6-3 | ASRRLAGNTGELF
TRBJ2-7 | TRBV4-3 | ASSQGVSSGYEQY
TRBJ2-4 | TRBV4-1 | ASSQDGGVKNIQY
TRBJ2-7 | TRBV5-1 | ASSPTGAPMLGEQY
TRBJ2-2 | TRBV19 | ASSIYENTGELF
TRBJ2-1 | TRBV7-8 | ASSQMGNEQF
TRBJ2-3 | TRBV6-5 | ASSFRGSTDTQY
TRBJ1-2 | TRBV5-1 | ASSLGTGDNGYT
TRBJ2-1 | TRBV9 | ASSTGQGGSYNEQF
TRBJ2-1 | TRBV12-3/TRBV12-4 | ASSLVASGPNEQF